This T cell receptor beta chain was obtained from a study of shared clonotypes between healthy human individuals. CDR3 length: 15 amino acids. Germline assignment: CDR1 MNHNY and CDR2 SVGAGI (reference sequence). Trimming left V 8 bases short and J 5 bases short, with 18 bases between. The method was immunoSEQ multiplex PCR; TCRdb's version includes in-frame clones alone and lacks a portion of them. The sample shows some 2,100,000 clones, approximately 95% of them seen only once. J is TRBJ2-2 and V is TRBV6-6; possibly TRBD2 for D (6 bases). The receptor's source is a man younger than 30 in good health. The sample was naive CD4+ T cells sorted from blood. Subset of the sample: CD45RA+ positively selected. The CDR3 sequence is CASRGGAEGTGELFF. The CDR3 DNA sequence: TGTGCCAGCCGTGGCGGAGCGGAGGGGACCGGGGAGCTGTTTTTT.